This T cell receptor delta chain was found in a study of gamma-delta T cells after stem cell transplantation. This clone was seen only a few times. TCRdb's protein for this DNA is that of a much larger clone and differs from the translation at residue 14, likely a read error; the protein shown is the DNA translation. Germline CDR1 is GEAIGNYY and CDR2 is EKD. The CDR3 runs to 16 residues. TCRdb reapplied CATT to the RT-PCR reads. Among about 1,400 delta-chain clones listed, about 5.5% were seen once. This sequence originates from a human donor. It is not recorded whose cells these are; they may come from a transplant donor. The V call is TRDV2, the J call TRDJ1, with 7 bases lining up with TRDD3. Sequencing was performed on gamma-delta T cells. The DNA for the CDR3 is TGTGCCTGTGAACCGGTGGGGGACATCGACACCGATAAACCCATCTTT. Translated: CACEPVGDIDTDKPIF.